This TCR beta chain was identified during a study of blood T cell repertoires in COVID-19. The CDR3 totals 14 residues. Trimming removed 2 bases at V and 3 bases at J, with 10 bases between. The germline CDR1 and CDR2 sequences are SNHLY and FYNNEI. Repertoires were generated with immunoSEQ multiplex PCR, while TCRdb's copy carries only in-frame clones and drops some. The repertoire holds more than 200,000 clones, with around 84% as singletons. The gene calls are TRBV2 and TRBJ2-5; D unclear. This sequence was found in a man aged 60 to 75 with acute or convalescent COVID-19. The specimen sequenced was peripheral blood. The CDR3 DNA is TGTGCCAGCAGTGAAATTACCTATAAAGAGACCCAGTACTTC. Its protein is CASSEITYKETQYF. Supplemented by reference TRBV2 and TRBJ2-5, the full variable domain reads EPEVTQTPSHQVTQMGQEVILRCVPISNHLYFYWYRQILGQKVEFLVSFYNNEISEKSEIFDDQFSVERPDGSNFTLKIRSTKLEDSAMYFCASSEITYKETQYFGPGTRLLVL.